The T cell receptor beta chain described here comes from a study of T cells in localized non-small cell lung cancer. General study findings and limits: Of the top 100 tumor clones, median around 62 were in adjacent lung, around 28 among its top 100. Higher blood T cell density went with longer overall survival. Owing to sequencing of a solitary tumor region, heterogeneity cannot be discounted.

Germline V gene lookup returns CDR1 LNHDA and CDR2 SQIVND (reference sequence). V lost 3 bases, J lost 8 bases, and 3 bases stayed unmatched. The CDR3 has 12 amino acids. Assay used: immunoSEQ multiplex PCR; TCRdb lists only in-frame clones, some missing. The sample has approximately 5,900 clones; approximately 24% are singletons. Points on this clone: Its matching antigen is unknown.

Sequences were derived from lung tumor tissue, sampled before any cancer treatment. The receptor was derived from a female donor over 55 with stage I lung adenocarcinoma. The rearrangement links TRBV19 to TRBJ1-2; 7 bases match TRBD1. CDR3 residues: CASSIHRGGYTF. The CDR3, as DNA: TGTGCCAGTAGTATCCACAGGGGAGGCTACACCTTC.